Listed here are 10 T cell receptor beta chains from one sample, sequenced in a study of blood T cell repertoires in COVID-19. Method: immunoSEQ multiplex PCR; TCRdb's copy keeps in-frame clones and lacks some. Of about 260,000 clones in the sample, roughly nine tenths were seen once. The sample comprised PBMCs or T cells enriched from blood (not recorded which). The receptor set was obtained from a woman aged 18-35 years who had recovered from COVID-19.

The genes are TRBV28 and TRBJ2-2, with D perhaps TRBD2 (7 bases). Trimming left V 2 bases short and J 1 base short, with 20 bases between. The length of the CDR3 is 19 residues. From germline, CDR1 is MDHEN and CDR2 SYDVKM. CDR3 in amino acids: CASSLRITGGQRNTGELFF. CDR3 nucleotides: TGTGCCAGCAGTTTAAGAATTACGGGGGGCCAAAGGAACACCGGGGAGCTGTTTTTT.

V is TRBV7-6 and J is TRBJ1-2; D is unclear. Germline V gene data show CDR1 as SGHVS and CDR2 as FNYEAQ. Between the trimmed V and J ends, which lost 1 base and 4 bases, there was a span of 7 bases. CDR3 size: 13 residues. CDR3 sequence (DNA): TGTGCCAGCAGCTTAGGCAGTTCCTATGGCTACACCTTC. It is translated as CASSLGSSYGYTF.

The chain couples TRBV18 to TRBJ2-7; 7 nucleotides match TRBD1. Germline V gene lookup returns CDR1 KGHSH and CDR2 LQKENI. The CDR3 is 16 residues long. V shed 4 bases and J 3 bases; nucleotides not matched to a gene: 12. The CDR3 region has the DNA TGTGCCAGCTCACTAGCTCAGGGACAGACCAACTACGAGCAGTACTTC. Its protein product is CASSLAQGQTNYEQYF.

As regards this clone: Other DNA variants within this sample encode the same CDR3. J is TRBJ1-3 and V is TRBV3-1 (or the pseudogene TRBV3-2); 7 bases align to TRBD1. The germline V gene has CDR1 LGHDT and CDR2 YNNKEL (reference sequence). V lost 2 bases and J lost 2; bases outside the gene matches: 0. The CDR3 is 14 amino acids. CDR3 in DNA: TGTGCCAGCAGCCAACAGGGGGCTGGAAACACCATATATTTT. This codes for CASSQQGAGNTIYF.

The genes are TRBV4-2 and TRBJ2-5, with D perhaps TRBD2 (7 bases). V was clipped by 0 bases and J by 5 bases, with 16 bases between them. This CDR3 contains 16 residues. CDR1 LGHNA and CDR2 YNFKEQ come from the germline V gene. CDR3 DNA sequence: TGTGCCAGCAGCCAAGATATGGGGGGGGGCCTGGAGACCCAGTACTTC. This translates into CASSQDMGGGLETQYF.

The chain joins TRBV5-8 to TRBJ2-7; 8 nucleotides agree with TRBD2. The CDR3 consists of 15 residues. V shed 4 bases, J shed 5 bases, and the junction held 11 bases outside the gene matches. Germline values: CDR1 SGHTS, CDR2 YDEGEE. In DNA form, the CDR3 reads TGTGCCAGCAGCGAGAGAGGCGGGAGGTCCCACGAGCAGTACTTC. It codes for CASSERGGRSHEQYF.

The chain links TRBV27 to TRBJ1-2; no clear D gene. The germline V gene has CDR1 MNHEY and CDR2 SMNVEV (reference sequence). V shed 6 bases and J shed 3 bases, with 11 bases lying between them. The CDR3 is 13 amino acids. Here the CDR3 reads CASSHRGYYGYTF. The CDR3 DNA reads TGTGCCAGCAGCCACCGAGGGTACTATGGCTACACCTTC.

This rearrangement joins TRBV9 to TRBJ2-3; TRBD2 aligns across 9 bases. The length of the CDR3 is 14 residues. In germline, CDR1 is SGDLS, CDR2 YYNGEE. The J segment lost 6 bases and the V segment lost 0 bases, leaving 2 bases of the junction unmatched. CDR3 sequence (DNA): TGTGCCAGCAGCGTAGTAAGCGGGGGGGATACGCAGTATTTT. It specifies CASSVVSGGDTQYF.

A single count supports this clone. The chain carries TRBV25-1 and TRBJ1-1; TRBD1 aligns across 7 bases. Germline CDR1 is MGHDK and CDR2 is SYGVNS. Trimming at V came to 7 bases and at J to 0 bases, leaving 8 bases not matched to a gene. The CDR3 length is 15 residues. This CDR3 is CASKRQGALNTEAFF. In DNA, the CDR3 is TGTGCCAGCAAGAGACAGGGAGCTTTGAACACTGAAGCTTTCTTT. Variable domain in full (rest from reference TRBV25-1 and TRBJ1-1): EADIYQTPRYLVIGTGKKITLECSQTMGHDKMYWYQQDPGMELHLIHYSYGVNSTEKGDLSSESTVSRIRTEHFPLTLESARPSHTSQYLCASKRQGALNTEAFFGQGTRLTVV.

J is TRBJ1-3 and V is TRBV6-5, with D uncertain. Per germline, CDR1 MNHEY and CDR2 SVGAGI. Trimming pared 6 bases from V and 0 bases from J, leaving 9 bases between. The CDR3 length is 14 residues. The CDR3 coding sequence is TGTGCCAGCAGGCAGATTTACTCTGGAAACACCATATATTTT. Its translation is CASRQIYSGNTIYF.